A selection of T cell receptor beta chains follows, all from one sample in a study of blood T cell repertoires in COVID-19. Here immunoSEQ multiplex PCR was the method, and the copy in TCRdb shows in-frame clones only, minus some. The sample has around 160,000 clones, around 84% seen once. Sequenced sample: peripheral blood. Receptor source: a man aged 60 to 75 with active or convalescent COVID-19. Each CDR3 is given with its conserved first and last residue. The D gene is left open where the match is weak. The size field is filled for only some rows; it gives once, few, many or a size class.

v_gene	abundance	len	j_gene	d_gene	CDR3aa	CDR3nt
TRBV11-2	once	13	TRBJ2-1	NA	CASSLGRDRFSIF	TGTGCCAGCAGCTTAGGGAGGGACCGATTCTCAATCTTC
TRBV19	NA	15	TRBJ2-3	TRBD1	CASSTQGQGANTQYF	TGTGCCAGTAGTACCCAGGGACAGGGGGCGAATACGCAGTATTTT
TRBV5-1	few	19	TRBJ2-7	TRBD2	CASSLGPGLASPSSYEQYF	TGCGCCAGCAGCTTGGGACCGGGACTAGCGTCCCCGAGCTCCTACGAGCAGTACTTC
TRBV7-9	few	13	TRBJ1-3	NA	CASSFGSGNTIYF	TGTGCCAGCAGCTTCGGCTCTGGAAACACCATATATTTT
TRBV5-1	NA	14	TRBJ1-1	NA	CASSLAADTTEAFF	TGCGCCAGCAGCTTGGCCGCGGATACCACTGAAGCTTTCTTT
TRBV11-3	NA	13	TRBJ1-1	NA	CASSLDQRTEAFF	TGTGCCAGCAGCTTAGATCAGAGGACTGAAGCTTTCTTT
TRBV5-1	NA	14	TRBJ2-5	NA	CASSLLTGKETQYF	TGCGCCAGCAGCTTGCTTACAGGCAAAGAGACCCAGTACTTC
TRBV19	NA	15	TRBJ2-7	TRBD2	CASSIEVAGTGEQYF	TGTGCCAGTAGTATAGAGGTAGCGGGAACTGGCGAGCAGTACTTC
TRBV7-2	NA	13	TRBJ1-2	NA	CASSLGLIYGYTF	TGTGCCAGCAGCTTAGGACTGATTTATGGCTACACCTTC
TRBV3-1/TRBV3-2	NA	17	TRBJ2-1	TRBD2	CASSQVGRGYSYNEQFF	TGTGCCAGCAGCCAAGTTGGGCGGGGGTACTCCTACAATGAGCAGTTCTTC
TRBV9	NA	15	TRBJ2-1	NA	CASSVGGSFYNEQFF	TGTGCCAGCAGCGTAGGAGGCTCTTTCTACAATGAGCAGTTCTTC
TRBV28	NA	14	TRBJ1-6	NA	CASSLTAENSPLHF	TGTGCCAGCAGTTTGACAGCAGAAAATTCACCCCTCCACTTT
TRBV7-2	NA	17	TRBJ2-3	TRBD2	CASSLGLAGGVRNTQYF	TGTGCCAGCAGCTTAGGACTAGCGGGAGGGGTCAGGAATACGCAGTATTTT
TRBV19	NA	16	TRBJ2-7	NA	CASSIVRTPYSYEQYF	TGTGCCAGTAGTATAGTCCGGACACCATATTCCTACGAGCAGTACTTC
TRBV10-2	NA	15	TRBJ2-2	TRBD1	CACRQGVSGTGELFF	TGCGCCTGCCGCCAGGGGGTCTCAGGCACCGGGGAGCTGTTTTTT
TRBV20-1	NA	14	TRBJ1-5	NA	CSASLATVNQPQHF	TGCAGTGCTAGTCTTGCGACAGTCAATCAGCCCCAGCATTTT
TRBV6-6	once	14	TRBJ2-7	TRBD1	CASSYSEQGYEQYF	TGTGCCAGCAGTTACTCGGAACAGGGGTACGAGCAGTACTTC
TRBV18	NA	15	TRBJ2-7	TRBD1	CASSMGQGPLREQYF	TGTGCCAGCTCAATGGGACAGGGGCCCCTACGCGAGCAGTACTTC
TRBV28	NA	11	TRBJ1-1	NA	CASSLGREAFF	TGTGCCAGCAGTTTGGGGAGGGAAGCTTTCTTT
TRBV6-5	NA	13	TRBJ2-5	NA	CASRLQGGETQYF	TGTGCCAGCAGGCTCCAGGGAGGAGAGACCCAGTACTTC
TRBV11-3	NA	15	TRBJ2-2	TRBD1	CASSSGTDNTGELFF	TGTGCCAGCAGCTCAGGGACAGATAACACCGGGGAGCTGTTTTTT
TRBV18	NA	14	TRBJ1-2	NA	CASSPGTGDYGYTF	TGTGCCAGCTCACCCGGTACGGGGGACTATGGCTACACCTTC
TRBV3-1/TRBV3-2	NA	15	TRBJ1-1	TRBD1	CASSQRTGGGTEAFF	TGTGCCAGCAGCCAACGGACAGGGGGAGGCACTGAAGCTTTCTTT
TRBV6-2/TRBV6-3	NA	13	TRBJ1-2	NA	CASSLDSWQGYTF	TGTGCCAGCAGCCTGGACAGTTGGCAGGGCTACACCTTC
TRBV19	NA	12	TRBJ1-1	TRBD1	CATGQGGTEAFF	TGTGCCACCGGACAGGGGGGGACTGAAGCTTTCTTT
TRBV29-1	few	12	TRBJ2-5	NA	CSVDSTRETQYF	TGCAGCGTCGACTCGACTAGGGAGACCCAGTACTTC
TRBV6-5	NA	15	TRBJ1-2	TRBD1	CASSSPGQGDYGYTF	TGTGCCAGCAGTTCGCCAGGACAGGGAGACTATGGCTACACCTTC
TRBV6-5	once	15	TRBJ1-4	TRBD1	CASSYSTGGREKLFF	TGTGCCAGCAGTTACTCTACAGGGGGTAGGGAAAAACTGTTTTTT
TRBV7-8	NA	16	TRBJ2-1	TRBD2	CASSLDLSSGYNEQFF	TGTGCCAGCAGCTTAGACCTCTCTAGCGGGTACAATGAGCAGTTCTTC
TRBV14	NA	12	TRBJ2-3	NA	CASSHLEDTQYF	TGTGCCAGCAGCCACCTAGAAGATACGCAGTATTTT
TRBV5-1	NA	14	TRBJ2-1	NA	CASSLGTNYNEQFF	TGCGCCAGCAGCTTGGGGACAAACTACAATGAGCAGTTCTTC
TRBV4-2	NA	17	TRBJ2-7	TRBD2	CASSQEVGSGSLFEQYF	TGTGCCAGCAGCCAAGAGGTGGGGAGCGGGAGCCTTTTCGAGCAGTACTTC
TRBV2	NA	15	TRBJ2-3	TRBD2	CASRWTSGSGDTQYF	TGTGCCAGCAGGTGGACTAGCGGGAGTGGGGATACGCAGTATTTT
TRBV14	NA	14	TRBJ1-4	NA	CASSQDLGSEKLFF	TGTGCCAGCAGCCAAGATCTAGGGAGTGAAAAACTGTTTTTT
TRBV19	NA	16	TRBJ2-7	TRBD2	CATLGVLAGGSYEQYF	TGTGCCACCCTGGGGGTACTAGCGGGAGGTTCCTACGAGCAGTACTTC
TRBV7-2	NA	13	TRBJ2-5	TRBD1	CASRDRGVETQYF	TGTGCCAGCAGGGACAGGGGTGTAGAGACCCAGTACTTC
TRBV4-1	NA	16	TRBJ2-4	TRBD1	CASSQAPGQGKNIQYF	TGCGCCAGCAGCCAAGCCCCCGGACAGGGTAAAAACATTCAGTACTTC
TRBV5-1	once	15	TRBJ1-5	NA	CASRSGLASNQPQHF	TGCGCCAGCAGGTCGGGTCTCGCAAGCAATCAGCCCCAGCATTTT
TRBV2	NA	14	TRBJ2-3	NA	CASTRGSSTDTQYF	TGTGCCAGCACGCGGGGCTCTAGCACAGATACGCAGTATTTT
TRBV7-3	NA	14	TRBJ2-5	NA	CASSPGGGRETQYF	TGTGCCAGCAGCCCCGGGGGAGGAAGGGAGACCCAGTACTTC
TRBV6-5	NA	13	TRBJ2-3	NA	CATQKTATDTQYF	TGTGCCACTCAAAAGACTGCGACAGATACGCAGTATTTT
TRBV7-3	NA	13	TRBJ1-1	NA	CASSSDRNTEAFF	TGTGCCAGCAGCTCTGACAGGAACACTGAAGCTTTCTTT
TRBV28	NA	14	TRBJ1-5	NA	CASSLGWGSGPQHF	TGTGCCAGCAGTTTAGGGTGGGGCTCGGGTCCACAGCATTTT
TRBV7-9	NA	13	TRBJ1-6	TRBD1	CASSPDRGSPLHF	TGTGCCAGCAGTCCGGACAGGGGATCACCCCTCCACTTT
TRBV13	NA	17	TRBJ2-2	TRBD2	CASSLRTSGANTGELFF	TGTGCCAGCAGCCTACGGACTAGCGGAGCGAACACCGGGGAGCTGTTTTTT
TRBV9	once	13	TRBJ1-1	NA	CASSVAAGTEAFF	TGTGCCAGCAGCGTAGCGGCGGGCACTGAAGCTTTCTTT
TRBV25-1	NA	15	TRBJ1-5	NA	CASSVSGISNQPQHF	TGTGCCAGCAGTGTGTCCGGGATTAGCAATCAGCCCCAGCATTTT
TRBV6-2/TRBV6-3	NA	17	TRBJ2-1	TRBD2	CASSPIRAGFVGNEQFF	TGTGCCAGCAGTCCCATACGAGCGGGATTCGTGGGGAATGAGCAGTTCTTC
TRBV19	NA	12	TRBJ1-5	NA	CASSIADQPQHF	TGTGCCAGTAGTATAGCGGATCAGCCCCAGCATTTT
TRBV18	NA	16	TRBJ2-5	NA	CASSPTDSPLQETQYF	TGTGCCAGCTCACCTACGGACAGCCCCTTACAAGAGACCCAGTACTTC
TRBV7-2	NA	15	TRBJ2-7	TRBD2	CASSPLSGPTYEQYF	TGTGCCAGCAGCCCGCTTAGCGGGCCGACCTACGAGCAGTACTTC
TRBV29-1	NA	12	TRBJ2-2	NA	CSVERGAGELFF	TGCAGCGTTGAAAGAGGCGCCGGGGAGCTGTTTTTT
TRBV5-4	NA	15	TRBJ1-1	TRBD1	CASSLGRTGNTEAFF	TGTGCCAGCAGCTTGGGACGGACAGGGAACACTGAAGCTTTCTTT
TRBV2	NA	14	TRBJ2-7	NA	CASSGTVESYEQYF	TGTGCCAGCAGTGGAACTGTAGAATCCTACGAGCAGTACTTC